This T cell receptor beta chain is from a study of Graves' ophthalmopathy and Graves' hyperthyroidism. This clonotype was detected many times. The antigen remains undetermined. Notes on the study in general: Most thyroid clonotypes with frequency above 0.001 were detected in blood too.

Ophthalmopathy was moderately-to-severely active, CAS at least 3, NOSPECS at least 4, lasting under 3 months. Diagnosis used clinical symptoms, serum thyroxine, TRAb, thyroid ultrasound and orbital computed tomography. CDR3 regions of TCR beta were amplified from RNA transcripts. After a first-round RT-PCR with HTBI primers, a second-round multiplex PCR was run. TCRdb independently ran MiXCR on the multiplex PCR reads; one entry per CDR3 protein. The sample consists of 200,000 to 250,000 distinct CDR3 sequences, around a fifth of them appearing once. This CDR3 spans 14 amino acids. Trimming cost V 5 bases and J 3 bases, with 11 bases left between them.

The gene calls are TRBV12-3 or TRBV12-4 and TRBJ1-5; D is possibly TRBD1 (5 bases). The sequence came from a woman aged 45-65 years with Graves' ophthalmopathy. What was sequenced was peripheral blood. This chain's CDR3 is CASSLSGLNQPQHF. The CDR3 DNA reads as TGTGCCAGCAGTCTCTCGGGACTCAATCAGCCCCAGCATTTT.